This T cell receptor beta chain was identified in a study of T cells in Graves' hyperthyroidism and ophthalmopathy. The V gene lost 6 bases and the J gene lost 2 bases, with 11 bases spanning the gap. Germline V gene data show CDR1 as MDHEN and CDR2 as SYDVKM. This CDR3 has 14 amino acids. This clonotype was counted many times. The CDR3 regions of TCR beta were amplified from RNA transcripts. HTBI primers were employed in a first-round RT-PCR of the TCR CDR3. Each CDR3 protein gets one entry after TCRdb re-called the multiplex PCR reads with MiXCR. The sample holds about 290,000 distinct CDR3 sequences, roughly 15% seen once.

The gene calls are TRBV28 and TRBJ2-1, with D perhaps being TRBD1 or TRBD2 (5 bases each). The TCR was taken from a woman aged 40 to 49 with Graves' hyperthyroidism. Input material: blood. The CDR3 DNA is TGTGCCAGCAGCTTCGTGGGGGCCTACAATGAGCAGTTCTTC. This sequence encodes CASSFVGAYNEQFF.